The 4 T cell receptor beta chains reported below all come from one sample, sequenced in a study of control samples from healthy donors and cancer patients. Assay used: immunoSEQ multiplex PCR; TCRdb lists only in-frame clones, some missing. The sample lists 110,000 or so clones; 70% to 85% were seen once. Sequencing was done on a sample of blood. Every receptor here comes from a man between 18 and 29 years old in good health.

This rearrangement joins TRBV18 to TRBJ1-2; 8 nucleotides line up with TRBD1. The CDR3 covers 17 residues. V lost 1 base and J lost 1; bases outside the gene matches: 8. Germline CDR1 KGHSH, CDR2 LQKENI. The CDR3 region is CASSPRAGTGYNYGYTF. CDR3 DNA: TGTGCCAGCTCACCACGGGCCGGGACAGGCTATAACTATGGCTACACCTTC.

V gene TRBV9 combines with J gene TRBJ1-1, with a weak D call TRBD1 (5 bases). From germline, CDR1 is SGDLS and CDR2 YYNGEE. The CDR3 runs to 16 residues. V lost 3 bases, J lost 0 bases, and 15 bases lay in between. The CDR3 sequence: CASSAGVSFLNTEAFF. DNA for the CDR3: TGTGCCAGCAGCGCGGGGGTTAGCTTTTTGAACACTGAAGCTTTCTTT.

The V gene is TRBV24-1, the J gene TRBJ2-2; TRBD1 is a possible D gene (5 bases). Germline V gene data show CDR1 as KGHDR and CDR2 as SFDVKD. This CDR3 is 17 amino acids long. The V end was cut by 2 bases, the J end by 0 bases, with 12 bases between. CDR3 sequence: CATSDSQTVANTGELFF. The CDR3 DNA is TGTGCCACCAGTGATTCACAGACAGTCGCGAACACCGGGGAGCTGTTTTTT.

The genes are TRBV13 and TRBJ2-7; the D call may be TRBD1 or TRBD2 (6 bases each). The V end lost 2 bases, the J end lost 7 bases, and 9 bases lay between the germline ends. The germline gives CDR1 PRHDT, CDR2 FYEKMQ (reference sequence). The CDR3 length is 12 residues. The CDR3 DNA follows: TGTGCCAGCAGCTTAAAGGGGGGAGAGCAGTACGTC. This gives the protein CASSLKGGEQYV.